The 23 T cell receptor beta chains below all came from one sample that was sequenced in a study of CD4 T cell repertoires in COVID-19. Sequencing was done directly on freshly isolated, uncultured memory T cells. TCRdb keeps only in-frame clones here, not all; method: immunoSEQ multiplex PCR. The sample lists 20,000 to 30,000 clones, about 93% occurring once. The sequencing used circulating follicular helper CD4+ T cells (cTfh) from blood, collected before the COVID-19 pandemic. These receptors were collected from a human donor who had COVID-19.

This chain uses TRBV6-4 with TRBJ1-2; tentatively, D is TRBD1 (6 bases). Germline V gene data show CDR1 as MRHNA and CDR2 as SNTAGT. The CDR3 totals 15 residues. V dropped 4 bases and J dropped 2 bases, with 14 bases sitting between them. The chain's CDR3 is CASSVGAGQNYGYTF. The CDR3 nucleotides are TGTGCCAGCAGTGTGGGGGCCGGGCAGAACTATGGCTACACCTTC.

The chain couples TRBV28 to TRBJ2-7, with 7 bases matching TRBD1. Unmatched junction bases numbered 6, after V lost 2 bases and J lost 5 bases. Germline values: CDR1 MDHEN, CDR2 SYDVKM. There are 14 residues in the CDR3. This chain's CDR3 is CASSLPSRGNEQYF. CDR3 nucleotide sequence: TGTGCCAGCAGTTTACCTTCCAGGGGGAACGAGCAGTACTTC.

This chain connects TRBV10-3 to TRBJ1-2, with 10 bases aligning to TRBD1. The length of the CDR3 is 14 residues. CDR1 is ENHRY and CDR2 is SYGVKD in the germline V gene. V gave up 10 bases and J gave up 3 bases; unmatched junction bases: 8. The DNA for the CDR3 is TGTGCCAACGGAGCCGGGACAGGGGACTATGGCTACACCTTC. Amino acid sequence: CANGAGTGDYGYTF.

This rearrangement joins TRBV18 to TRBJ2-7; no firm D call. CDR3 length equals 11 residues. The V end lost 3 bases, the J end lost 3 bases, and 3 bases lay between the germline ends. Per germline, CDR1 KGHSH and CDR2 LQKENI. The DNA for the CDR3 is TGTGCCAGCTCACCTAACTACGAGCAGTACTTC. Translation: CASSPNYEQYF. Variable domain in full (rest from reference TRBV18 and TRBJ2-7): NAGVMQNPRHLVRRRGQEARLRCSPMKGHSHVYWYRQLPEEGLKFMVYLQKENIIDESGMPKERFSAEFPKEGPSILRIQQVVRGDSAAYFCASSPNYEQYFGPGTRLTVT.

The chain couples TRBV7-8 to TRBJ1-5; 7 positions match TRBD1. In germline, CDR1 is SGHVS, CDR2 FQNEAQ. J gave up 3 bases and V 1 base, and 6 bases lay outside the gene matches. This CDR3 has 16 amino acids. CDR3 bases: TGTGCCAGCAGCTTAGTTGCAGGGGGGATCAATCAGCCCCAGCATTTT. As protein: CASSLVAGGINQPQHF.

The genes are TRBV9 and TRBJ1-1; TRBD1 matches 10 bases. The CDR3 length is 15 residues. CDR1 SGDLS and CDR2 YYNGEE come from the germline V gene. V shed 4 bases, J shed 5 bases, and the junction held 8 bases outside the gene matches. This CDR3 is CASSPRQGARTEAFF. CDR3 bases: TGTGCCAGCAGCCCCCGACAGGGGGCTAGGACTGAAGCTTTCTTT. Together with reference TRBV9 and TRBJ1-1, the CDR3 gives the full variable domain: DSGVTQTPKHLITATGQRVTLRCSPRSGDLSVYWYQQSLDQGLQFLIQYYNGEERAKGNILERFSAQQFPDLHSELNLSSLELGDSALYFCASSPRQGARTEAFFGQGTRLTVV.

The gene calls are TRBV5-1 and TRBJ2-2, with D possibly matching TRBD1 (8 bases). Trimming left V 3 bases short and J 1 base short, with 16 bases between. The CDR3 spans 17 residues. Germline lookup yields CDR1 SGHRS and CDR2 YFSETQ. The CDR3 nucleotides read TGCGCCAGCAGCTGGGGAGGGACAGGTCTGAACACCGGGGAGCTGTTTTTT. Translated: CASSWGGTGLNTGELFF.

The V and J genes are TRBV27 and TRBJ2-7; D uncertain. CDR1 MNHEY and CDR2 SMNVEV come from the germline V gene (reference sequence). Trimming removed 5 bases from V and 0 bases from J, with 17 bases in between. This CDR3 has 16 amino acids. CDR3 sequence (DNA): TGTGCCAGCAGTCCCCCAACAGTAAACACCTCCTACGAGCAGTACTTC. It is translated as CASSPPTVNTSYEQYF.

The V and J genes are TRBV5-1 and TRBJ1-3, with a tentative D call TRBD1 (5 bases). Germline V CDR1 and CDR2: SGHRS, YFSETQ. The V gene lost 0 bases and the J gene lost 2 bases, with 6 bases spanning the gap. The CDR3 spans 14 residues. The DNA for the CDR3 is TGCGCCAGCAGCTTGGGGGGGGCTGGAAACACCATATATTTT. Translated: CASSLGGAGNTIYF.

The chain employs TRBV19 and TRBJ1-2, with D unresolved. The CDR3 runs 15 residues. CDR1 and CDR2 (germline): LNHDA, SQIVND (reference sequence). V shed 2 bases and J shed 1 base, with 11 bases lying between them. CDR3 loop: CASSIRGGVNYGYTF. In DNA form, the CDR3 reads TGTGCCAGTAGTATAAGAGGAGGTGTTAACTATGGCTACACCTTC.

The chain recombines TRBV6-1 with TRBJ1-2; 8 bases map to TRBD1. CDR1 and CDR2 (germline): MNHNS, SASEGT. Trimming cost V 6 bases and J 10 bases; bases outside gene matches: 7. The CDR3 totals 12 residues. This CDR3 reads CASRTGQAPYTF. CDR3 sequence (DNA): TGTGCCAGCAGGACGGGACAGGCACCCTACACCTTC.

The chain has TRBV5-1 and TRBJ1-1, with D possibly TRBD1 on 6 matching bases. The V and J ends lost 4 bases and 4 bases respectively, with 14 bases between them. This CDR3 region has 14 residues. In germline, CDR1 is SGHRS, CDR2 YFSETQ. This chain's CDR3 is CASSLHTGSTEAFF. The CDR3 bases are TGCGCCAGCAGCCTCCACACAGGGTCCACTGAAGCTTTCTTT.

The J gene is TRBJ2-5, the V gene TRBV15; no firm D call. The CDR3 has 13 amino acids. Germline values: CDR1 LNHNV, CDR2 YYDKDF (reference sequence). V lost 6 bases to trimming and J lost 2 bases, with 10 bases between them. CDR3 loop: CATSFTFQETQYF. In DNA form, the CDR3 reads TGTGCCACCAGTTTTACATTTCAAGAGACCCAGTACTTC. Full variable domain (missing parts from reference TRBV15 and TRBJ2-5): DAMVIQNPRYQVTQFGKPVTLSCSQTLNHNVMYWYQQKSSQAPKLLFHYYDKDFNNEADTPDNFQSRRPNTSFCFLDIRSPGLGDTAMYLCATSFTFQETQYFGPGTRLLVL.

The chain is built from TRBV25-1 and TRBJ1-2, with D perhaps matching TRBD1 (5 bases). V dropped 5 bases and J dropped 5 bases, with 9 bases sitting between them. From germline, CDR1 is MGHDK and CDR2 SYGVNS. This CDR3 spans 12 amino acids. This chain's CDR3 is CASSLGGYGYTF. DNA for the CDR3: TGTGCCAGCAGTCTCGGGGGGTATGGCTACACCTTC.

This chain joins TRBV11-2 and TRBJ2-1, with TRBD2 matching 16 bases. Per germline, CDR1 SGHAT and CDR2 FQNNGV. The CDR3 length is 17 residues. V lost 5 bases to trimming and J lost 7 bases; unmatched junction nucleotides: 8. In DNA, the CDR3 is TGTGCCAGCAGCCCAGGGACTAGCGGGGGGGCTGGGAATGAGCAGTTCTTC. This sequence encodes CASSPGTSGGAGNEQFF.

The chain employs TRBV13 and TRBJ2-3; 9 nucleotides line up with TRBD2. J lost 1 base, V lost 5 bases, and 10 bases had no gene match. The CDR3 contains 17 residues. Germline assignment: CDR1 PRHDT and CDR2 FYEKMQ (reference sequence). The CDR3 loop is CASSRRGASGGTDTQYF. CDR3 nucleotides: TGTGCCAGCAGCCGCCGGGGGGCTAGCGGGGGCACAGATACGCAGTATTTT.

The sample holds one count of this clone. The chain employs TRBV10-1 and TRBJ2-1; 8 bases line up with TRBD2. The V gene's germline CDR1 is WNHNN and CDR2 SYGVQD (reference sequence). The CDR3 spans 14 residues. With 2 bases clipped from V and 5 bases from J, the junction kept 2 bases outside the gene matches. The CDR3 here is CASSETSGNNEQFF. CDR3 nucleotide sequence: TGCGCCAGCAGTGAGACTAGCGGTAACAATGAGCAGTTCTTC.

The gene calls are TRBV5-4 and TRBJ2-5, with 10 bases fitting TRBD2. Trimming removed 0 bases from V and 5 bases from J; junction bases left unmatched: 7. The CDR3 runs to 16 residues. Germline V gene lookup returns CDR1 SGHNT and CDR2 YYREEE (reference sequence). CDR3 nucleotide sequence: TGTGCCAGCAGCTTGGATCCAGCGGGGGGGCGGGAGACCCAGTACTTC. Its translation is CASSLDPAGGRETQYF.

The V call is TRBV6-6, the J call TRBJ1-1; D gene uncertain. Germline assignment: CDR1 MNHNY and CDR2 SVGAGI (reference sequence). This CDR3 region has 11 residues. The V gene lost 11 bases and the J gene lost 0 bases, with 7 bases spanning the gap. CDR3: CASYMNTEAFF. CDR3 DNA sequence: TGTGCCTCATACATGAACACTGAAGCTTTCTTT.

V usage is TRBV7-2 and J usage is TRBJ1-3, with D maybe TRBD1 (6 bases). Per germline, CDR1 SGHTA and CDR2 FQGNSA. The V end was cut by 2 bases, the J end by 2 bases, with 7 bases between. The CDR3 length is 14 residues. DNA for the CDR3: TGTGCCAGCAGCTTAAAGGGGGCTGGAAACACCATATATTTT. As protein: CASSLKGAGNTIYF.

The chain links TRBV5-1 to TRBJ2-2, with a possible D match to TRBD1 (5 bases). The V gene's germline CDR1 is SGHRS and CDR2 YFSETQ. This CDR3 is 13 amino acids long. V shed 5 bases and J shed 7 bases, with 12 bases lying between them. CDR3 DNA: TGCGCCAGCAGTTGGCAGGGCAACGGGGAGCTGTTTTTT. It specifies CASSWQGNGELFF.

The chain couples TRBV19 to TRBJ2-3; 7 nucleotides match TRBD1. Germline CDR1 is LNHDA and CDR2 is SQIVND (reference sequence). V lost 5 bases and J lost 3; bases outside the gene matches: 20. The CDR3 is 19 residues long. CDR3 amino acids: CASSGTMWITGVRTDTQYF. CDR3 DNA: TGTGCCAGTAGTGGCACGATGTGGATCACAGGGGTCAGAACAGATACGCAGTATTTT.

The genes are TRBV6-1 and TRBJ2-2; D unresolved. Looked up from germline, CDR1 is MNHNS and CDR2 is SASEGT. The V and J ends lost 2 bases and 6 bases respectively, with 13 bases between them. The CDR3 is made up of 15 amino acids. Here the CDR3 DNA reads TGTGCCAGCAGTGAACGAAGCAATACCGCCGGGGAGCTGTTTTTT. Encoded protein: CASSERSNTAGELFF.